The rows below give T cell receptor beta chains drawn from one sample of a study of cytomegalovirus exposure and HLA in healthy donors. TCRdb's copy holds only in-frame clones and misses some; the assay was immunoSEQ multiplex PCR. The sample shows 100,000 or so clones, roughly two thirds of them seen only once. The sample comprised PBMCs. These receptors originate from a man aged 50-60 years in good health and CMV-seronegative. Each CDR3 is given with its conserved first and last residue. D genes are given only for firm matches. For some rows the clone size is stated as once, few or many, or as a class when expanded; others skip it.

J,V,size,D,DNA,CDR3
TRBJ1-2,TRBV5-1,NA,TRBD1,TGCGCCAGCAGCCAAGGACAGGGAAACGGCTACACCTTC,CASSQGQGNGYTF
TRBJ1-3,TRBV5-6,NA,NA,TGTGCCAGCAGCCTAGCTTACTCTGGAAACACCATATATTTT,CASSLAYSGNTIYF
TRBJ1-1,TRBV6-6,NA,TRBD1,TGTGCCAGCAGACAATCGGGACAGCTGAACACTGAAGCTTTCTTT,CASRQSGQLNTEAFF
TRBJ2-3,TRBV9,NA,NA,TGTGCGAGCTCCCCCGGAGCGTTTACAGGAGATACGCAGTATTTT,CASSPGAFTGDTQYF
TRBJ2-7,TRBV5-1,few,NA,TGCGCCAGCAGCACCGAGGGTTCTGGGCTCGAGCAGTACTTC,CASSTEGSGLEQYF
TRBJ1-5,TRBV2,NA,NA,TGTGCCAGCAGTGGCCCCGCCGGGGATCAGCCCCAGCATTTT,CASSGPAGDQPQHF
TRBJ2-7,TRBV2,NA,TRBD1,TGTGCCAGCTGCCGGGACAGGGCTTACGAGCAGTACTTC,CASCRDRAYEQYF
TRBJ2-3,TRBV2,NA,NA,TGTGCCAGCAGTGAAGCGAAAGGCGGAGGGAGCACAGATACGCAGTATTTT,CASSEAKGGGSTDTQYF
TRBJ1-3,TRBV5-1,few,NA,TGCGCCAGCAGCTTGAACACAGAGAGCTCTGGAAACACCATATATTTT,CASSLNTESSGNTIYF
TRBJ2-3,TRBV9,NA,NA,TGTGCCAGCCTACGTGGTGACACCTACACAGATACGCAGTATTTT,CASLRGDTYTDTQYF
TRBJ1-5,TRBV18,NA,TRBD1,TGTGCCAGCTCACCGGTTCCGGTGGGACAGGGTCCTCAGCCCCAGCATTTT,CASSPVPVGQGPQPQHF
TRBJ1-5,TRBV2,NA,TRBD1,TGTGCCAGCAGTGACGGGACAGGGGGTCAGCCCCAGCATTTT,CASSDGTGGQPQHF
TRBJ2-3,TRBV27,NA,TRBD1,TGTGCCAGCAGTTTATATTCAGGGGGCAGAGATACGCAGTATTTT,CASSLYSGGRDTQYF
TRBJ2-2,TRBV7-9,NA,NA,TGTGCCAGCAGCTTAGCGTCTCTATCAGGGTTCACCGGGGAGCTGTTTTTT,CASSLASLSGFTGELFF
TRBJ1-5,TRBV7-3,few,NA,TGTGCCAGCGGACTTATCCTCGGGGAGCCCCAGCATTTT,CASGLILGEPQHF
TRBJ2-3,TRBV29-1,NA,TRBD1,TGCAGCGTTCAGCCGGGACAGGGTAGGACAGATACGCAGTATTTT,CSVQPGQGRTDTQYF
TRBJ2-1,TRBV27,NA,NA,TGTGCCAGCAGTTTACAGGGGCTCTACAATGAGCAGTTCTTC,CASSLQGLYNEQFF
TRBJ1-1,TRBV6-5,NA,NA,TGTGCCAGCAGTTACGGGAGGGGATTTAACACTGAAGCTTTCTTT,CASSYGRGFNTEAFF
TRBJ2-3,TRBV6-4,few,TRBD2,TGTGCCAGCAGTGACTCGAACATAGCGGGGGTCACAGATACGCAGTATTTT,CASSDSNIAGVTDTQYF
TRBJ2-3,TRBV9,NA,NA,TGTGCCAGCAGCGTATATTGGCGGAACACAGATACGCAGTATTTT,CASSVYWRNTDTQYF
TRBJ2-7,TRBV6-5,NA,TRBD2,TGTGCCAGCAGGGACCTAGCGGGGGGCAAGTACGAGCAGTACTTC,CASRDLAGGKYEQYF
TRBJ2-7,TRBV7-2,NA,TRBD1,TGTGCCAGCAGCGTTGACAGGGGTACCTACGAGCAGTACTTC,CASSVDRGTYEQYF